In this sample, the clone carrying this T cell receptor beta chain turned up a few times. Assay used: immunoSEQ multiplex PCR; TCRdb lists only in-frame clones, some missing. The sample gives some 50,000 clones, approximately 90% of which show up once; about 6% is in the top ten. This sample stems from a study of blood T cell repertoires in COVID-19. Study details: T cells, B-cell-depleted T cells, or PBMCs provided the cDNA or gDNA that served as material.

This receptor was taken from a man aged 35-49 years with acute or convalescent COVID-19. The sample was peripheral blood.

CDR3 residues: CASSLDRSSYNEQFF. Written as DNA, the CDR3 is TGTGCCAGCAGCTTAGACAGGAGCTCCTACAATGAGCAGTTCTTC. This sequence joins TRBV7-2 and TRBJ2-1; D possibly corresponds to TRBD1 (5 bases). V was shortened by 1 base and J by 0 bases, with 7 bases between the two germline ends. Looked up from germline, CDR1 is SGHTA and CDR2 is FQGNSA. This CDR3 comprises 15 residues.